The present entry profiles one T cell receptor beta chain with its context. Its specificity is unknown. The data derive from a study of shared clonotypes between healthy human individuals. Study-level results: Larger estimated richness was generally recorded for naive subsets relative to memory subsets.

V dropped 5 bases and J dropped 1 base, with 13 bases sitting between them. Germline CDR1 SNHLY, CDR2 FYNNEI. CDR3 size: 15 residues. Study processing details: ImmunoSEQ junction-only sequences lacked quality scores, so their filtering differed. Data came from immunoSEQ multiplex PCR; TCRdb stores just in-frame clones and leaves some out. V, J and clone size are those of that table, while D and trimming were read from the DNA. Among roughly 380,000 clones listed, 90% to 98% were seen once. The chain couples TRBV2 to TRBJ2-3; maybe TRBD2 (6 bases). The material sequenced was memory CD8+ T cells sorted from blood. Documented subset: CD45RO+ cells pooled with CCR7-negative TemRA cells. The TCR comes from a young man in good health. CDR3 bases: TGTGCCAGCAGTACGACTAGACCGCGCACAGATACGCAGTATTTT. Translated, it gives CASSTTRPRTDTQYF.